Included here is one TCR beta chain sequence, with context. Its antigen is still unknown. The data originate from a study of long-term antiretroviral therapy in people with HIV. Study-wide findings and caveats: Against controls, HIV repertoires showed narrower ranges of CDR3 length. After ART, diversity increased yet remained lower than transplant donor controls.

Sequencing used immunoSEQ v3.0 at survey level. Using immunoSEQ multiplex PCR, the repertoire was profiled, and TCRdb retains in-frame clones only, with some absent. This table has 25,000 to 35,000 clones, around 84% appearing once. The CDR3 spans 13 residues. Between the trimmed V and J ends, which lost 0 bases and 3 bases, there was a span of 8 bases. From germline, CDR1 is GTSNPN and CDR2 SVGIG (reference sequence). This chain links TRBV30 with TRBJ1-2; D is uncertain. The sequencing used unsorted PBMCs, collected 0.8 years after starting antiretroviral therapy. This receptor was obtained from a woman aged 25 to 39 with HIV. Here the CDR3 reads CAWSVNTHYGYTF. Here the CDR3 DNA reads TGTGCCTGGAGTGTTAACACCCACTATGGCTACACCTTC.